What follows describes a single T cell receptor beta chain. Antigen unknown. These data are taken from a study of brain T cells in children with intractable seizures. General study results and limits: Absence of clones before surgery may stem from lower sequencing depth.

The time point here: blood from clinic visit 5 months post-surgery; TSC patient then seizure free. Pre-surgery treatment included at least one anti-epileptic drug. Using immunoSEQ multiplex PCR, the repertoire was profiled, and TCRdb retains in-frame clones only, with some absent. Altogether about 340,000 clones are present, about 94% being singletons, with the ten largest covering roughly 5.7%. This CDR3 spans 17 amino acids. Trimming removed 3 bases at V and 6 bases at J, with 21 bases between. Germline V gene lookup returns CDR1 SGHTA and CDR2 FQGTGA. This clonotype was obtained from a boy younger than two with tuberous sclerosis and intractable seizures. The rearrangement uses TRBV7-3 and TRBJ1-5; D gene ambiguous. This sample comprised peripheral blood, obtained roughly 5 months after surgery. CDR3 nucleotide sequence: TGTGCCAGCAGCTTCCCCCCGATAGGGTTGGATGTTCAGCCCCAGCATTTT. Its protein product is CASSFPPIGLDVQPQHF.